This entry describes one T cell receptor beta chain. The data derive from a study of blood T cell repertoires in COVID-19. Study summary: T cells, B-cell-depleted T cells, or PBMCs supplied cDNA or gDNA.

The assay was immunoSEQ multiplex PCR, and TCRdb's table has in-frame clones only and misses some. Found here are about 130,000 clones, around four fifths of them singletons; the top ten hold about 6.3%. The V and J ends lost 2 bases and 7 bases, in that order; junction bases with no gene match: 17. Germline-derived CDR1 and CDR2 are MDHEN and SYDVKM. This CDR3 contains 17 residues. The genes are TRBV28 and TRBJ2-7; TRBD1 matches at 7 bases. Material: peripheral blood. This receptor was identified in a man at least 80 years old with COVID-19, enrolled during active disease. CDR3 protein: CASSLPDEDRSFGEQYF. As DNA, the CDR3 is TGTGCCAGCAGTTTACCGGACGAGGACAGGTCCTTTGGAGAGCAGTACTTC.